This T cell receptor delta chain was captured by sequencing in a study of γδ T cells in repeated Plasmodium falciparum infection. Study details: Malian samples came from no-transmission periods or across acute febrile malaria episodes.

Vgamma9/Vdelta2+ and Vdelta2-negative gammadelta T cells were flow-sorted from PBMC for bulk sequencing. The CDR3 has 18 residues. Germline values: CDR1 GEAIGNYY, CDR2 EKD. Deletions cut 0 bases from V and 4 bases from J, with 15 bases between. This clone has more than one count but fewer than ten. A far larger clone is off by one base, so a read error is likely. The sample has other DNA sequences that encode this CDR3 too. Each sorted gammadelta sample had TRG and TRD chains sequenced. TCRdb re-called clones from the multiplex PCR reads via CATT. Among tens of thousands of delta-chain clones listed, roughly 0.98% were seen once.

The V and J genes are TRDV2 and TRDJ3, with D uncertain. Material: gamma-delta T cells from blood. The receptor comes from a pool of human donors (malaria-infected and uninfected, not separated). Here the CDR3 DNA reads TGTGCCTGTGACACCCGTGGTCCGGGCTCATGGGACACCCGACAGATGTTTTTC. Translated, it gives CACDTRGPGSWDTRQMFF.